This TCR beta chain comes out of a study of neurological immune-mediated disorders. J lost 6 bases, V lost 5 bases, and 6 bases had no gene match. CDR3 size: 14 residues. Germline lookup yields CDR1 SGHTA and CDR2 FQGNSA. There are many counts of this clonotype. The cDNA was synthesized by 5'RACE incorporating 10-nucleotide random UMIs. MiXCR, applied by TCRdb to the 5' RACE reads, yields one record per CDR3 protein. The data contain tens of thousands of distinct CDR3 sequences, about an eighth of them singletons. The V and J genes are TRBV7-2 and TRBJ2-7; 11 bases match TRBD1. This receptor was taken from a man in his sixties in good health. The sequenced sample consisted of PBMCs. This chain's CDR3 is CASSPGQGAREQYF. In DNA, the CDR3 is TGTGCCAGCAGCCCTGGACAGGGGGCGCGCGAGCAGTACTTC.